This T cell receptor (beta chain) stems from a study of T cells in localized non-small cell lung cancer. The CDR3 contains 15 residues. Germline CDR1 is MNHGY and CDR2 is SAAAGT. Unmatched junction bases numbered 0, after V lost 0 bases and J lost 0 bases. Assay: immunoSEQ multiplex PCR; the TCRdb copy retains only in-frame clones and omits some. The table records around 1,800 clones, 40% to 55% of them present only once. The TCR was taken from a male donor older than 55 with stage II lung adenocarcinoma. Sequences were derived from lung tumor tissue, sampled before any cancer treatment. The J gene is TRBJ2-7, the V gene TRBV6-8, with TRBD2 matching 9 bases. The CDR3 DNA reads as TGTGCCAGCAGTTACTCTAGCGGGAGCTCCTACGAGCAGTACTTC. Translation: CASSYSSGSSYEQYF.